A selection of T cell receptor beta chains follows, all from one sample in a study of human T cells and chemical hapten exposure. TCRdb processed the RACE reads anew with MiXCR; each CDR3 protein has one entry. Among tens of thousands of distinct CDR3 sequences listed, approximately 9.9% were seen once. The sample in question was whole blood, obtained in connection with sensitization to the hapten diphenylcyclopropenone (DPC). Receptor source: a woman between 50 and 59 years old with alopecia areata. Some clones in this sample may be carry-over from other donors' samples. Both conserved end residues are trimmed from each CDR3.

>TRBV7-2|11|TRBJ1-5
ASSLSMQQPQH
>TRBV5-6|13|TRBJ1-2
ASKPTDRLGYGYT
>TRBV6-2/TRBV6-3|12|TRBJ1-5
ASNDNSLVQPQH
>TRBV5-1|14|TRBJ2-1
ASSLGGSGSYNEQF
>TRBV7-2|13|TRBJ2-1
ASSPFPRGRDEQF
>TRBV6-4|11|TRBJ2-1
ASSVGRDNEQF
>TRBV6-1|11|TRBJ1-5
ASRRGSNQPQH
>TRBV9|14|TRBJ1-6
ASSAGWGSYNSPLH
>TRBV7-9|11|TRBJ1-5
ASGLQGNQPQH
>TRBV29-1|11|TRBJ1-2
SVRTGGSYGYT
>TRBV7-2|14|TRBJ1-1
ASSPRQGAGNTEAF
>TRBV7-8|11|TRBJ2-3
ASSLQGPDTQY
>TRBV18|11|TRBJ2-3
ASSPQGGDTQY
>TRBV28|11|TRBJ1-1
ASSSAQGREAF
>TRBV12-3/TRBV12-4|9|TRBJ2-7
ASKKQDEQY
>TRBV7-9|12|TRBJ2-4
ASSRGGERNIQY
>TRBV27|14|TRBJ2-3
ASSSVAGGPTDTQY
>TRBV12-3/TRBV12-4|11|TRBJ2-5
ASSLKQSQAQY
>TRBV4-2|13|TRBJ1-1
ASRREQGGDTEAF
>TRBV9|10|TRBJ1-1
ASSRTNTEAF
>TRBV5-1|13|TRBJ2-1
ASSLLANSYNEQF
>TRBV6-2/TRBV6-3|13|TRBJ2-1
ASSYRAGGQDEQF
>TRBV11-2|14|TRBJ2-2
ASRATSGKRTGELF
>TRBV3-1|12|TRBJ2-5
ASSYQQGVETQY
>TRBV20-1|15|TRBJ2-2
SASLLRGVPGTGELF
>TRBV14|11|TRBJ1-1
ASSQDLPTEAF
>TRBV7-2|13|TRBJ1-1
ASSWDQGVGTEAF